Reported below is one T cell receptor beta chain. Its target is unknown. This sample stems from a study of blood T cells in healthy people across ages. Germline V gene sequence: CDR1 MNHEY, CDR2 SMNVEV (reference sequence). The V end was cut by 2 bases, the J end by 8 bases, with 13 bases between. There are 14 residues in the CDR3. Alongside a J-beta primer mix, a sample-barcoded 5' primer served in a second PCR lasting roughly 7 to 11 cycles. Carrying 12 random nucleotides, a template-switch adaptor labeled each individual cDNA molecule. TCRdb re-called the 5' RACE reads through MiXCR, storing one row per CDR3 protein. The sample records around 580,000 distinct CDR3 sequences, 40% to 55% being singletons. Study outcomes and limitations: Using unsorted PBMCs precluded a conclusive naive versus antigen-experienced comparison.

Extractions gave at least 5.5 micrograms of total RNA per sample. The material sequenced was blood. The receptor comes from a man older than 75 in good health. J is TRBJ2-1 and V is TRBV27; no firm D call. The CDR3 DNA is TGTGCCAGCAGTTTAGGGATGGAGCAGGATGAGCAGTTCTTC. Residues: CASSLGMEQDEQFF.